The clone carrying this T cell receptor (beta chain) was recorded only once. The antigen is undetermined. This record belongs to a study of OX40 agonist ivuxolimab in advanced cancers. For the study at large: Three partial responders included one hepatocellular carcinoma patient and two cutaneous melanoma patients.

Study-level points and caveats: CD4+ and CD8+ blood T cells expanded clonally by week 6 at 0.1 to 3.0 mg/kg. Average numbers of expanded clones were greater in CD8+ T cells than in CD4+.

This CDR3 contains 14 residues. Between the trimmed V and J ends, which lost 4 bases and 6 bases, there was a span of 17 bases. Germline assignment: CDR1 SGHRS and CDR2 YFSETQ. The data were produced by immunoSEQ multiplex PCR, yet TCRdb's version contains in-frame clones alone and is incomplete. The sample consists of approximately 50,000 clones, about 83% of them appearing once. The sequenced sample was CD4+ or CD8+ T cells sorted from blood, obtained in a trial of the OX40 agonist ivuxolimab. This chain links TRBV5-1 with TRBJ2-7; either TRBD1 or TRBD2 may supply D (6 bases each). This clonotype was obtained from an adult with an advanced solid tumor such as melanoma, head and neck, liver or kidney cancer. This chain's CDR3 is CASSVHAGEVEQYF. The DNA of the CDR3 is TGCGCCAGCAGCGTACATGCAGGGGAGGTCGAGCAGTACTTC.